The following is a T cell receptor beta chain sequence with its context. Its antigen is as yet unknown. Treatment noted: approximately 9-day PBMC culture with coronavirus spike peptide pools or control peptides (ViraFEST assay). ViraFEST grew antigen-specific T cells using peptide pools, then sequenced TCRs. Roughly 2 million PBMCs per well were cultured with roughly 9.2 IU/ml IL-2 and approximately 10 ug/ml peptide pools. This CDR3 region has 13 residues. J was trimmed by 12 bases and V by 4 bases; bases with no gene match: 9. The germline gives CDR1 LNHDA, CDR2 SQIVND (reference sequence). This sample was included in a study of vaccination and CD4 T cells after COVID-19. Study outcomes and limitations: Researchers report that 304 of 307 vaccine-specific clones in convalescent patients proved spike mono-reactive.

Once obtained from cultured CD4+ T cells, the DNA was sequenced using the Oncomine TCR Beta short-read assay. From the PCR reads, TCRdb called clonotypes with MiXCR, one entry per CDR3 protein. The table has about 13,000 distinct CDR3 sequences, approximately 57% seen once. The receptor was derived from a human donor who had recovered from COVID-19. Sequencing input: CD4+ T cells from blood, cultured in vitro. The genes are TRBV19 and TRBJ1-5, with 7 bases fitting TRBD1. CDR3 amino acids: CASSTTRDSGQHF. The CDR3, as DNA: TGTGCCAGTAGTACTACACGGGACAGCGGCCAGCATTTT.